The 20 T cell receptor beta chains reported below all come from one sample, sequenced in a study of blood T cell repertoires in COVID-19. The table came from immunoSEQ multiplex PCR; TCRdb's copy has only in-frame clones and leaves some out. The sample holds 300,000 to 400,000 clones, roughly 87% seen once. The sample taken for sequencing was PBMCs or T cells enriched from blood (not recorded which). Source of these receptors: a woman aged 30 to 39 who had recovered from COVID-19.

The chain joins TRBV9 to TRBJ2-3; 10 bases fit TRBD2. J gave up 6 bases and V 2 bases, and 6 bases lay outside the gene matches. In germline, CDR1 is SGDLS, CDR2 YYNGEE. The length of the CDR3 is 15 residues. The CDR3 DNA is TGTGCCAGCAGCGTTTCACTAGCGGGGTTGGATACGCAGTATTTT. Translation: CASSVSLAGLDTQYF. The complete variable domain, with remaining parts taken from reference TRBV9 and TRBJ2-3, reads DSGVTQTPKHLITATGQRVTLRCSPRSGDLSVYWYQQSLDQGLQFLIQYYNGEERAKGNILERFSAQQFPDLHSELNLSSLELGDSALYFCASSVSLAGLDTQYFGPGTRLTVL.

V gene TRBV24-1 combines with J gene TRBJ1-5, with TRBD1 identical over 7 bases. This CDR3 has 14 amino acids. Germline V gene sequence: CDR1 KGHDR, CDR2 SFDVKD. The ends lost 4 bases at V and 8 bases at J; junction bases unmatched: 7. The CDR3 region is CATSDPTGVEPQHF. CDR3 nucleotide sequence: TGTGCCACCAGTGACCCCACAGGGGTGGAGCCCCAGCATTTT.

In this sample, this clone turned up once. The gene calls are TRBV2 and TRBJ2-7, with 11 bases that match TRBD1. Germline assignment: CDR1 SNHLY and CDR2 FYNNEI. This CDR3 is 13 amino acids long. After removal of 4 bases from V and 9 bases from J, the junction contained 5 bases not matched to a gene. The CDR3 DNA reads TGTGCCAGCAGTGCCGCGGACAGGGGGCGGCAGTACTTC. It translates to CASSAADRGRQYF.

Here the CDR3 DNA reads TGTGCCACCAGCCTGGGTGGGGCCGGTTGGAATGAGCAGTTCTTC. It encodes CATSLGGAGWNEQFF. The chain links TRBV24-1 to TRBJ2-1, with D perhaps matching TRBD1 (5 bases). V shed 7 bases and J shed 7 bases, with 19 bases lying between them. CDR3 size: 15 residues. CDR1 KGHDR and CDR2 SFDVKD come from the germline V gene.

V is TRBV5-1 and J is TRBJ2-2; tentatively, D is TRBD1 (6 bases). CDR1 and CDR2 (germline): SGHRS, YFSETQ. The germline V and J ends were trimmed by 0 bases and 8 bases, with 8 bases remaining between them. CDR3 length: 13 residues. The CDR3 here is CASSLEGTGELFF. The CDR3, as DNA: TGCGCCAGCAGCTTGGAGGGGACAGGGGAGCTGTTTTTT. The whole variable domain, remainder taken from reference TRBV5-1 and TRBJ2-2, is KAGVTQTPRYLIKTRGQQVTLSCSPISGHRSVSWYQQTPGQGLQFLFEYFSETQRNKGNFPGRFSGRQFSNSRSEMNVSTLELGDSALYLCASSLEGTGELFFGEGSRLTVL.

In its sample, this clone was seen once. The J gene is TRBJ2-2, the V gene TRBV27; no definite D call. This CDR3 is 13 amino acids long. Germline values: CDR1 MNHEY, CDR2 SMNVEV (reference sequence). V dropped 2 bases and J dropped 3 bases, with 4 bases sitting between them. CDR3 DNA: TGTGCCAGCAGTTTACTATACACCGGGGAGCTGTTTTTT. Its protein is CASSLLYTGELFF.

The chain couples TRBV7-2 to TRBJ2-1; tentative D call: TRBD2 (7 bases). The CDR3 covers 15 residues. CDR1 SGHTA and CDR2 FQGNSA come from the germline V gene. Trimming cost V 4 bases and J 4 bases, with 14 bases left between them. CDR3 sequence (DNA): TGTGCCAGCAGCTCAAGAGGGGGGGCTTACAATGAGCAGTTCTTC. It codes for CASSSRGGAYNEQFF.

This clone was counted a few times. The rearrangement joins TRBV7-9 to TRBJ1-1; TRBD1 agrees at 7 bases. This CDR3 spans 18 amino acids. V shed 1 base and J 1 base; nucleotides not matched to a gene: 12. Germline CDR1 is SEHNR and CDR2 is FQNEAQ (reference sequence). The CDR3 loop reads CASSLDNAGGRRNTEAFF. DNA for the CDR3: TGTGCCAGCAGCTTAGACAACGCAGGGGGGCGAAGGAACACTGAAGCTTTCTTT.

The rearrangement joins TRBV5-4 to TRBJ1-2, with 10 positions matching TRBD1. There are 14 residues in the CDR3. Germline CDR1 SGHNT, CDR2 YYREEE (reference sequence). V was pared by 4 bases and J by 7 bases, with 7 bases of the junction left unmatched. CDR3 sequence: CASSGGTGVGGYTF. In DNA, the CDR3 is TGTGCCAGCAGCGGAGGGACAGGGGTTGGTGGCTACACCTTC. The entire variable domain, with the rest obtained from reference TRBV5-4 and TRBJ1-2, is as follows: ETGVTQSPTHLIKTRGQQVTLRCSSQSGHNTVSWYQQALGQGPQFIFQYYREEENGRGNFPPRFSGLQFPNYSSELNVNALELDDSALYLCASSGGTGVGGYTFGSGTRLTVV.

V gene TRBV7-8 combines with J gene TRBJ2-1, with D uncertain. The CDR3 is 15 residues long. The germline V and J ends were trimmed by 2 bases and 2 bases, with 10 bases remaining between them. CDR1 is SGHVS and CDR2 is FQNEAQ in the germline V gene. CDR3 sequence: CASSLSQSPYNEQFF. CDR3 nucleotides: TGTGCCAGCAGCTTATCCCAATCCCCCTACAATGAGCAGTTCTTC.

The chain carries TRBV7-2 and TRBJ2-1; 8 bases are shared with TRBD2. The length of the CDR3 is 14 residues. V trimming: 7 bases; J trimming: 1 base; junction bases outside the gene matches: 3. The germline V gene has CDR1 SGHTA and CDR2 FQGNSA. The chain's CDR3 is CASKRGGSYNEQFF. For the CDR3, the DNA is TGTGCCAGCAAACGGGGGGGGTCCTACAATGAGCAGTTCTTC.

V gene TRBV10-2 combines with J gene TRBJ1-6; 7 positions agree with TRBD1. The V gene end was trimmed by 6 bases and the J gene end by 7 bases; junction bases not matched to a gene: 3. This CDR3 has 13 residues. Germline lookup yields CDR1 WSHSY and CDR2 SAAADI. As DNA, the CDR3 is TGCGCCAGCAGAGGACAGGCCAATTCACCCCTCCACTTT. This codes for CASRGQANSPLHF.

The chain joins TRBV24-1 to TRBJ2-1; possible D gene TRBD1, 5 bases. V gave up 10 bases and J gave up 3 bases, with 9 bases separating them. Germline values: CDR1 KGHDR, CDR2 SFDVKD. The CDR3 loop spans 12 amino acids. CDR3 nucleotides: TGTGCCACGCAAGACAGCTACAATGAGCAGTTCTTC. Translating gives CATQDSYNEQFF.

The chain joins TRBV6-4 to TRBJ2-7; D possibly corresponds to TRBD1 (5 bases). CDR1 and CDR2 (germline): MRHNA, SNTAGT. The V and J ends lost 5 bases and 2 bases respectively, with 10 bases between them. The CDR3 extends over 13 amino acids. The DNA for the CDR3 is TGTGCCAGCAGTAGGGGCCCTACCTACGAGCAGTACTTC. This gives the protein CASSRGPTYEQYF.

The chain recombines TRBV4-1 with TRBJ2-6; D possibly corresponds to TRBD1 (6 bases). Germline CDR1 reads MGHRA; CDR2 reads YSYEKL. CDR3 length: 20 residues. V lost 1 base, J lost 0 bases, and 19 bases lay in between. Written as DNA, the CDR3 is TGCGCCAGCAGCCAAGGACCCTACAGGGATGATAGCTCTGGGGCCAACGTCCTGACTTTC. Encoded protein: CASSQGPYRDDSSGANVLTF.

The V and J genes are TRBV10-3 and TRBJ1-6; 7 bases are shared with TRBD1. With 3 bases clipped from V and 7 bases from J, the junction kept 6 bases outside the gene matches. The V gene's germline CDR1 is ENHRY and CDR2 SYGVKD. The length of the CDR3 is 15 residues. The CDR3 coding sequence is TGTGCCATCAGTGAACCGGGACAGAGGAATTCACCCCTCCACTTT. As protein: CAISEPGQRNSPLHF.

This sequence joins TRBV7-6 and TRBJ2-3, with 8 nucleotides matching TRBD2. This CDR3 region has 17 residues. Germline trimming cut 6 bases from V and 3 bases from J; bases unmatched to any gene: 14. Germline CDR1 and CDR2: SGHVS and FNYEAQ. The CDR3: CASSQSLAVIVTDTQYF. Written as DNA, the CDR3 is TGTGCCAGCAGTCAATCACTAGCGGTCATTGTGACAGATACGCAGTATTTT.

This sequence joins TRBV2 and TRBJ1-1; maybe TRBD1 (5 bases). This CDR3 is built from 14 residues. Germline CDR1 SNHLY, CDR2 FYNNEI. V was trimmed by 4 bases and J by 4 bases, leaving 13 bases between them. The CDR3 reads CASSGPGLGTEAFF. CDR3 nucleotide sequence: TGTGCCAGCAGTGGCCCAGGGCTCGGCACTGAAGCTTTCTTT.

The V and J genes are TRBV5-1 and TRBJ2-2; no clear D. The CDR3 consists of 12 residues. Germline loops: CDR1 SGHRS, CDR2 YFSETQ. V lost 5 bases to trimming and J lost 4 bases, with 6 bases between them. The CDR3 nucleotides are TGCGCCAGCAGACGGAGCACCGGGGAGCTGTTTTTT. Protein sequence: CASRRSTGELFF.

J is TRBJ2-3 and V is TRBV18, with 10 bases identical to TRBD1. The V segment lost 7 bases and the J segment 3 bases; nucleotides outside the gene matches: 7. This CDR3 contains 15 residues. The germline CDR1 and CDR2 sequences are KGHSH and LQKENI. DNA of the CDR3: TGTGCCAGCTATAAGGGACAGGGGATAACAGATACGCAGTATTTT. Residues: CASYKGQGITDTQYF.